This entry concerns a single T cell receptor beta chain. This clone has just a few counts. It has no known antigen specificity. Nothing much larger sits one base from this clone, and base qualities are not available. V is trimmed back by 4 bases and J by 4 bases, and the junction contains 1 base that no gene match accounts for. Spanning cysteine to phenylalanine, the CDR3 consists of 15 amino acids. Just CDR3 DNA is preserved here, 45 bases in frame from base 1. CDR1 and CDR2, per the germline V gene, are MNHNS and SASEGT. The cohort consisted of 600 to 700 healthy bone marrow donors. Cohort members were all nominally healthy when sampled, although unrecorded immune exposures were likely present. The donor tested CMV seronegative, placing the donor among the 300 to 400 seronegative members of the cohort. A peripheral blood sample was provided by each donor, and peripheral blood mononuclear cells were used for TCR beta sequencing. Genomic DNA was extracted from the blood cell samples with the Qiagen DNeasy Blood Extraction Kit.

Libraries came from the immunoSEQ multiplex PCR assay. For the multiplex PCR, a mixture combining 60 forward primers for TCR Vbeta segments and 13 reverse primers for TCR Jbeta segments was used. A multiplex PCR assay on genomic DNA amplified the CDR3 region of rearranged TCR beta genes. The Illumina HiSeq System was used to sequence the amplified TCR beta libraries as 87-base-pair reads. The original pipeline was this. In a later analysis, roughly 80 million unique TCR beta chains were counted across the 500 to 850 repertoires, and about 9.9 million of these chains were shared by at least two donors. To remove PCR and sequencing errors, raw reads were error-corrected and collapsed into unique sequences using a nearest-neighbor algorithm that merged closely related sequences. CDR3 sequences were aligned to IMGT reference sequences to assign V, D and J gene segments. For a sequence to be retained, at least a six-nucleotide match to both a V gene segment and a J gene segment was required. A rearrangement was called productive if the CDR3 had no stop codons and remained in frame with V and J, and every other rearrangement was called non-productive. CDR3 was defined by IMGT convention, running from the second conserved V-encoded cysteine to the conserved J-encoded phenylalanine. Sequences without an unambiguous match to a single V gene segment were excluded from the earlier analysis of approximately 560 of the donors. In an earlier analysis of 500 to 750 of the donors, V segments were called functional above 56.7% productive rearrangements and were called segregating when the between-donor standard deviation exceeded 5%. To diagnose cytomegalovirus status from the catalog of TCR beta chain sequences, a statistical classification framework was built. V and J gene assignment, in a later analysis, came from comparing TCR nucleotide sequences with IMGT/GENE-DB human TR gene sequences. In a later analysis, CDR3 sequences and most-parsimonious VDJ recombination scenarios were assigned using the TCRdist pipeline. In a later analysis, each TCR beta chain was defined by its CDR3 amino acid sequence together with its V-gene family, and reads lacking a unique V-gene family were excluded. As a way to deal with suspected cross-contamination and a sequencing artifact, a later analysis dropped roughly 600 nucleotide sequences that were highly shared and had low generation probability. In a later analysis, a clonal expansion index for each public chain was calculated from normalized within-repertoire ranks of inferred template counts. Generation probabilities in a later analysis came from a VDJ recombination model fitted to out-of-frame rearrangements, and those results were checked against IGoR. Hypergeometric tests were used in a later analysis to score TCR-TCR, TCR-HLA and TCR-CMV co-occurrence, with a repertoire-size bias correction applied to the TCR pairs. In a later analysis, false discovery rates were estimated by permuting HLA or CMV assignments 20 times. In a later analysis, co-occurring TCRs were grouped using DBSCAN, and TCRdist sequence similarity was added for clustering within HLA-allele-positive subsets. For co-occurrence clustering, repertoires with fewer than 30,000 or more than 120,000 public chains were excluded, along with 4 to 6 repertoires with anomalous nucleotide sharing. This immuneACCESS table, as held by TCRdb, lists in-frame sequences with V and J called but not all clones. Of the missing ones, under half trace to an unresolved V gene in checked studies; the others have no known cause. The V and J calls and clone size were taken over from that table, and D and trimming were inferred from the DNA. The sample table holds around 110,000 clones, of which around 80% were seen once. The ten largest account for 2% to 2.5% of the sample.

The data belong to a study of cytomegalovirus exposure and HLA in healthy donors (dated by TCRdb to between 2016 and 2019). Background on the whole study: According to an earlier analysis of 550 to 750 of the donors, some 180 million T cells yielded 95 million to 140 million unique TCR beta sequences and 276 Gb of sequence data. An early release that covered roughly 600 HLA-typed donors contained approximately 320 gigabases of sequencing data and 85 million to 100 million unique TCR sequences. Of the roughly 390 genotyped donors, 75% to 85% were placed in the genetic ancestry cluster associated with self-reported Caucasian donors. The aim of the study was to test whether cataloging public T cell receptors could identify signatures of past pathogen exposure. The study used immunosequencing to profile the T cell repertoires of more than 650 subjects and linked those repertoires to cytomegalovirus serostatus. Along with the roughly 670-subject first cohort, a separate validation cohort of more than 90 different subjects was used. High-throughput TCR immunosequencing, statistical association of individual TCRs with disease status, and machine learning were combined to predict cytomegalovirus infection status. A later analysis re-analyzed previously published TCR beta repertoires from 650 to 800 donors and added high-resolution HLA genotyping to study TCR occurrence patterns. The later analysis used no new phenotypic data to find candidate immune exposures, relying instead on TCR beta sequences and their occurrence across donors. An earlier analysis of about 620 of the donors applied high-throughput TCR beta sequencing to assess whether each TCR beta V gene segment acted as functional or pseudogenic. Donor age, sex, ethnicity and CMV serostatus were compiled alongside the repertoire data. A later genetic analysis used genome-wide SNP genotypes for about 65% of the 666 donors, treating that subset as a discovery cohort. All discovery cohort repertoires had been generated on a single sequencing platform. Class I and class II HLA loci were covered by the typing at four-digit resolution. The number of typed donors differed by locus: about 620-630 for A, B, C, DRB1 and DQB1; some 500 for DQA1; some 590 for DPA1; and approximately 450 for DPB1. A few DR-DQ haplotypes were treated as single units for association and clustering because of strong linkage in the cohort. On average, roughly 240,000 unique TCR beta nucleotide sequences were sequenced per donor among 398 genotyped donors of the cohort, with roughly 18% of those sequences being non-productive. What the study reported, not specific to this receptor: A further reported finding was that TCR beta sequences accurately predicted the HLA-A and HLA-B alleles for most subjects in the first cohort. A cluster of highly shared sequence variants was judged likely to represent a technical artifact of the sequencing pipeline. For the cohort, immune exposure information was limited to CMV serostatus. A later genetic analysis reported fewer N-insertions in productive TCRs among donors in an Asian-associated ancestry cluster than the roughly 690-donor mean. V-gene and J-gene trimming of TCR beta chains was associated with a missense DCLRE1C variant in a later genetic analysis, and the association was replicated in an independent cohort. In vitro tests confirmed that a few of the cytomegalovirus-associated TCR beta chains recognize cytomegalovirus antigens. In a later analysis, several top co-occurrence clusters were reported to appear linked to parvovirus B19, influenza, CMV and Epstein-Barr virus. Some IMGT-functional V segments, including TRBV6-2 and TRBV6-3, could not be distinguished by the 87-base-pair reads and were therefore excluded. Strong co-occurrence of HLA alleles, especially DR and DQ, made assigning TCR associations to individual alleles difficult. A later analysis found that HLA-associated TCR beta chains were more clonally expanded and had lower generation probabilities than equally common non-associated chains. Linkage disequilibrium might explain the correlated functional status among segregating V segments, but an unknown experimental factor could not be ruled out. According to a later analysis, TCR association rates differed among HLA loci, with DRB1 alleles showing the most associated TCRs and HLA-C alleles showing the fewest. Roughly uniform sequencing depth across donors was assumed in presence/absence analyses, although this assumption may not hold. Because some donors lacked HLA typing at each locus, the association tests relied only on the typed subset. Specific HLA alleles were associated with 15,000 to 20,000 TCR beta sequences at a false discovery rate of 0.05 in a later analysis. A later analysis found that most CMV-associated TCR beta chains appeared HLA-restricted, with HLA associations seemingly driven largely by CMV exposure. About 17 rarely observed V segments, including chromosome 9 orphons, were excluded from the earlier analysis of almost 600 of the donors because counts were too low. Only TCR beta chains were sequenced in this cohort, and the absence of alpha or paired-chain data limited detectable features. The authors suggested that the approach could potentially be extended to other disease states and immunological phenotypes. The classifier was reported to diagnose cytomegalovirus status with high specificity and sensitivity in both the original and validation cohorts. Most TCR sequences were observed very rarely across donors, whereas some public TCRs were present in many individuals. The study listed 164 TCR beta chains as associated with cytomegalovirus. In an earlier analysis of approximately 590 of the donors, most TCR beta V segments were observed in productive rearrangements about 90% or about 30% of the time, broadly matching IMGT annotations.

Material for sequencing was PBMCs. The V gene is TRBV6-1 and the J gene is TRBJ2-5, with TRBD2 matching 15 junction bases. The origin of this receptor is a man in his forties or fifties in good health and CMV-seronegative. Here the CDR3 is given as CASSGTSGGAETQYF. The nucleotides are TGTGCCAGCAGTGGGACTAGCGGGGGGGCAGAGACCCAGTACTTC.